This TCR beta chain appears in the sequencing data of a study of post-analysis software for immune sequencing data. Whole-study findings and limits: The five TRBV segments detected at higher frequency in patients than in controls included TRBV5-6, TRBV5-1 and TRBV20-1.

As concerns this clonotype: Its antigen remains unidentified.

This CDR3 comprises 16 residues. V was clipped by 0 bases and J by 2 bases, with 10 bases between them. Germline V gene data show CDR1 as LNHNV and CDR2 as YYDKDF (reference sequence). Unique molecular identifiers featured in each of the TCR beta cDNA libraries. The source material, 1 to 10 million T cells, gave rise to 500,000 or so cDNA molecules. TCRdb reanalysed the PCR reads using MiXCR and keeps one entry per CDR3 protein. This table has under 200,000 distinct CDR3 sequences, 29% appearing once. Sequencing was performed on blood. The chain combines TRBV15 with TRBJ2-2, with a weak D call TRBD2 (5 bases). This clonotype originated in a girl aged 2 to 17 with multiple sclerosis. The CDR3 protein is CATSRDRGSNTGELFF. In nucleotides, the CDR3 is TGTGCCACCAGCAGAGATCGAGGGAGCAACACCGGGGAGCTGTTTTTT.